A single sample gave rise to the 32 T cell receptor beta chains below, sequenced in a study of T-cell memory formation after mild COVID-19. Via MiXCR, TCRdb re-called the 5' RACE reads, giving one row per CDR3 protein. Here the sample spans roughly 450,000 distinct CDR3 sequences, 18% being singletons. The sample was PBMCs or a T cell subset sorted from them (not recorded which). These TCRs come from an adult woman who had mild COVID-19 (a few samples of this study predate the infection). Cell type and time point are not known.

The chain employs TRBV18 and TRBJ1-1; possibly TRBD1 for D (5 bases). The CDR3 spans 13 residues. V was trimmed by 0 bases and J by 11 bases, leaving 13 bases between them. Germline V CDR1 and CDR2: KGHSH, LQKENI. In DNA, the CDR3 is TGTGCCAGCTCACCACCTACCAGGGATCGGGCTTTCTTT. This sequence encodes CASSPPTRDRAFF. Supplemented by reference TRBV18 and TRBJ1-1, the full variable domain reads NAGVMQNPRHLVRRRGQEARLRCSPMKGHSHVYWYRQLPEEGLKFMVYLQKENIIDESGMPKERFSAEFPKEGPSILRIQQVVRGDSAAYFCASSPPTRDRAFFGQGTRLTVV.

At least ten counts were recorded for this clonotype. The V gene is TRBV5-1, the J gene TRBJ2-6; TRBD1 might be the D (5 bases). Trimming pared 5 bases from V and 0 bases from J, leaving 9 bases between. CDR1 is SGHRS, CDR2 YFSETQ, per germline. The CDR3 spans 15 residues. The CDR3 region is CASSPQGSGANVLTF. For the CDR3, the DNA is TGCGCCAGCAGTCCTCAGGGCTCTGGGGCCAACGTCCTGACTTTC.

The genes are TRBV7-2 and TRBJ2-7; TRBD2 aligns across 7 bases. V lost 0 bases, J lost 2 bases, and 4 bases stayed unmatched. CDR1 SGHTA and CDR2 FQGNSA come from the germline V gene. The CDR3 is 15 residues long. The CDR3 sequence: CASSLAGLTAYEQYF. In DNA form, the CDR3 reads TGTGCCAGCAGCTTAGCGGGACTAACCGCCTACGAGCAGTACTTC.

The rearrangement links TRBV19 to TRBJ1-2, with 11 bases lining up with TRBD1. V lost 5 bases to trimming and J lost 7 bases; unmatched junction nucleotides: 6. CDR3 size: 14 residues. Germline V gives CDR1 LNHDA, CDR2 SQIVND (reference sequence). CDR3: CASSRGQGASGYTF. CDR3 DNA: TGTGCCAGTAGTCGCGGACAGGGGGCAAGTGGCTACACCTTC.

This clonotype came up a few times. The V call is TRBV7-2, the J call TRBJ2-1; TRBD2 aligns across 12 bases. The CDR3 contains 16 residues. From germline, CDR1 is SGHTA and CDR2 FQGNSA. Trimming cost V 5 bases and J 10 bases; bases outside gene matches: 12. The CDR3 DNA is TGTGCCAGCAGCCCGGCTAGCGGGGGGGCCTGGGGAGAGCAGTTCTTC. It codes for CASSPASGGAWGEQFF.

The chain combines TRBV27 with TRBJ2-7; 10 bases fit TRBD1. The germline gives CDR1 MNHEY, CDR2 SMNVEV (reference sequence). The CDR3 contains 16 residues. V trimming: 1 base; J trimming: 2 bases; junction bases outside the gene matches: 5. The CDR3 spells CASSLLGQGLTYEQYF. In DNA, the CDR3 is TGTGCCAGCAGTTTATTGGGACAGGGGCTAACCTACGAGCAGTACTTC.

The rearrangement joins TRBV18 to TRBJ2-7; D might be TRBD1 (6 bases). V dropped 4 bases and J dropped 4 bases, with 17 bases sitting between them. Per the germline V gene, CDR1 is KGHSH and CDR2 is LQKENI. The CDR3 is 15 amino acids. CDR3 protein: CASSRPGRGVYEQYF. CDR3 in DNA: TGTGCCAGCTCACGACCGGGCAGGGGAGTGTACGAGCAGTACTTC.

This clonotype has only a few counts. The V call is TRBV6-1, the J call TRBJ1-2; 8 bases match TRBD1. J was trimmed by 5 bases and V by 7 bases; bases with no gene match: 6. CDR3 length: 13 residues. Germline V gene data show CDR1 as MNHNS and CDR2 as SASEGT. CDR3 in DNA: TGTGCCAGCAAACCCAGACAGGGGTATGGCTACACCTTC. Encoded protein: CASKPRQGYGYTF.

The V and J genes are TRBV5-1 and TRBJ2-3; the match to TRBD2 covers 9 bases. V lost 1 base to trimming and J lost 2 bases; unmatched junction nucleotides: 11. The CDR3 has 18 residues. Germline-derived CDR1 and CDR2 are SGHRS and YFSETQ. CDR3 DNA sequence: TGCGCCAGCAGCTTGTACCTGGTAGCGGGGGCGAACACAGATACGCAGTATTTT. Its translation is CASSLYLVAGANTDTQYF.

The chain joins TRBV7-2 to TRBJ2-1; D might be TRBD2 (6 bases). Per germline, CDR1 SGHTA and CDR2 FQGNSA. The V end was cut by 1 base, the J end by 8 bases, with 18 bases between. The CDR3 runs 16 residues. The CDR3 DNA reads as TGTGCCAGCAGCTTAGATAGGGCTAGCGCTGGCGATGAGCAGTTCTTC. Protein sequence: CASSLDRASAGDEQFF.

The CDR3 sequence: CASSAGGTANEKLFF. CDR3 bases: TGTGCCAGCAGCGCCGGCGGGACAGCAAATGAAAAACTGTTTTTT. The chain links TRBV7-6 to TRBJ1-4; TRBD1 agrees at 7 bases. In germline, CDR1 is SGHVS, CDR2 FNYEAQ. With V trimmed by 5 bases and J by 5 bases, 8 bases remained unmatched. The CDR3 length is 15 residues.

This clonotype was detected many times. V and J are TRBV3-1 and TRBJ2-3, with D maybe TRBD1 (5 bases). The V gene's germline CDR1 is LGHDT and CDR2 YNNKEL (reference sequence). This CDR3 is built from 17 residues. V lost 6 bases, J lost 2 bases, and 21 bases lay in between. CDR3 amino acids: CASRLKARQKNTDTQYF. The CDR3 bases are TGTGCCAGCAGACTCAAGGCGAGACAGAAGAACACAGATACGCAGTATTTT.

The chain employs TRBV11-2 and TRBJ2-5; no firm D call. The CDR3 has 13 residues. Germline V lookup: CDR1 SGHAT, CDR2 FQNNGV. Trimming took off 5 bases at V and 4 bases at J, with 11 bases between the two ends. In DNA form, the CDR3 reads TGTGCCAGCAGCAGGGCGGCTTCAGAGACCCAGTACTTC. Translation: CASSRAASETQYF.

This clonotype has just a few counts. V and J are TRBV4-2 and TRBJ2-7; TRBD2 might be the D (5 bases). The CDR3 has 16 amino acids. Trimming pared 4 bases from V and 0 bases from J, leaving 16 bases between. Germline V gene sequence: CDR1 LGHNA, CDR2 YNFKEQ. CDR3 sequence (DNA): TGTGCCAGCAGCCCCGCGGGCGGTACCAACTCCTACGAGCAGTACTTC. Protein: CASSPAGGTNSYEQYF.

This sequence joins TRBV6-2 or TRBV6-3 and TRBJ1-1; no clear D gene. The V gene's germline CDR1 is MNHEY and CDR2 SVGEGT. With 7 bases removed from V and 4 bases from J, the gap between germline ends came to 16 bases. CDR3 size: 14 residues. The CDR3 region has the DNA TGTGCCAGCACTCTTCAGTTCGAGGCCACTGAAGCTTTCTTT. Its protein product is CASTLQFEATEAFF.

The chain recombines TRBV10-3 with TRBJ2-3; 15 bases align to TRBD2. This CDR3 spans 16 amino acids. CDR1 is ENHRY and CDR2 is SYGVKD in the germline V gene. Losses at the gene ends were 6 bases for V and 3 bases for J; bases not matched to a gene: 4. The CDR3 bases are TGTGCCATCAGAGGACTAGCGGGAGGGACGACAGATACGCAGTATTTT. Protein: CAIRGLAGGTTDTQYF.

The rearrangement links TRBV7-2 to TRBJ1-2; possible D gene TRBD1, 5 bases. Germline lookup yields CDR1 SGHTA and CDR2 FQGNSA. This CDR3 region has 13 residues. Trimming stripped 6 bases from V and 4 bases from J, with 12 bases between. The CDR3 DNA is TGTGCCAGCAGGATTCAGGGCGGCTATGGCTACACCTTC. It yields the protein CASRIQGGYGYTF.

This sequence joins TRBV7-9 and TRBJ1-2; tentative D call: TRBD1 (5 bases). The CDR3 runs 13 residues. The V end was cut by 2 bases, the J end by 8 bases, with 12 bases between. Germline CDR1 reads SEHNR; CDR2 reads FQNEAQ (reference sequence). CDR3: CASSLLERGGYTF. The CDR3 DNA sequence: TGTGCCAGCAGCTTATTAGAGAGGGGAGGCTACACCTTC.

The rearrangement links TRBV7-2 to TRBJ2-3; TRBD2 agrees at 7 bases. From germline, CDR1 is SGHTA and CDR2 FQGNSA. CDR3 size: 17 residues. V was clipped by 6 bases and J by 5 bases; unmatched bases: 17. CDR3 loop: CASSISGGGSGIDTQYF. In DNA, the CDR3 is TGTGCCAGCAGTATATCCGGGGGAGGGAGTGGAATAGATACGCAGTATTTT.

A few counts support this clonotype. An end of the junction differs from the germline gene, which may be a read error. The chain links TRBV7-9 to TRBJ2-3; D might be TRBD1 or TRBD2, each matching 7 bases. Germline values: CDR1 SEHNR, CDR2 FQNEAQ (reference sequence). The CDR3 sequence is 15 residues long. The CDR3 DNA is TGTGCCAGCAGCCTAGCGGACCAGGGGGCAGATACGCAGTATTTT. Residues: CASSLADQGADTQYF.

This chain links TRBV6-6 with TRBJ1-5; no clear D. In germline, CDR1 is MNHNY, CDR2 SVGAGI (reference sequence). The CDR3 spans 15 residues. V was pared by 4 bases and J by 1 base, with 11 bases between. The CDR3 region is CASSLNAGSNQPQHF. DNA for the CDR3: TGTGCCAGCAGTTTGAACGCGGGGAGCAATCAGCCCCAGCATTTT.

J is TRBJ1-5 and V is TRBV6-2 or TRBV6-3; a possible D gene is TRBD1 (6 bases). This CDR3 has 15 amino acids. V gave up 5 bases and J gave up 2 bases, with 13 bases separating them. In germline, CDR1 is MNHEY, CDR2 SVGEGT. The CDR3 region has the DNA TGTGCCAGCAGTCCCGGGACATTGGGCAATCAGCCCCAGCATTTT. Amino acid sequence: CASSPGTLGNQPQHF.

This clonotype was picked up a small number of times. The CDR3 DNA follows: TGTGCCATCAGTGACGCACTAGCGGGGAGCAATGAGCAGTTCTTC. Its protein is CAISDALAGSNEQFF. The rearrangement uses TRBV10-3 and TRBJ2-1, with 10 bases that match TRBD2. CDR3 length: 15 residues. V was pared by 3 bases and J by 6 bases, with 5 bases of the junction left unmatched. The germline CDR1 and CDR2 sequences are ENHRY and SYGVKD.

The chain joins TRBV7-2 to TRBJ1-4, with 10 bases fitting TRBD1. This CDR3 contains 14 residues. Germline CDR1 is SGHTA and CDR2 is FQGNSA. Trimming removed 5 bases from V and 8 bases from J; junction bases left unmatched: 5. CDR3 bases: TGTGCCAGCAGCCCAGACAGGGGGCACGAAAAACTGTTTTTT. Its protein product is CASSPDRGHEKLFF. Complete variable domain (other parts from reference TRBV7-2 and TRBJ1-4): GAGVSQSPSNKVTEKGKDVELRCDPISGHTALYWYRQSLGQGLEFLIYFQGNSAPDKSGLPSDRFSAERTGGSVSTLTIQRTQQEDSAVYLCASSPDRGHEKLFFGSGTQLSVL.

The chain is built from TRBV19 and TRBJ2-6, with D maybe TRBD1 (5 bases). This CDR3 contains 14 residues. Germline V gene lookup returns CDR1 LNHDA and CDR2 SQIVND (reference sequence). The ends were cut back, 6 bases at V and 0 bases at J, with 6 bases in the middle. The DNA for the CDR3 is TGTGCCAGTAGACAGGACTCTGGGGCCAACGTCCTGACTTTC. Protein sequence: CASRQDSGANVLTF.

V and J are TRBV5-1 and TRBJ2-7, with TRBD2 as a possible D gene (5 bases). Germline V CDR1 and CDR2: SGHRS, YFSETQ. Trimming cost V 3 bases and J 3 bases, with 16 bases left between them. The CDR3 contains 15 residues. CDR3 DNA: TGCGCCAGCAGCTCTAACCCGACTGGACTCTACGAGCAGTACTTC. This codes for CASSSNPTGLYEQYF.

This sequence joins TRBV4-1 and TRBJ1-1; D is unresolved. The CDR3 covers 16 residues. Germline-derived CDR1 and CDR2 are MGHRA and YSYEKL. Trimming shortened V by 0 bases and J by 4 bases, and 15 bases separated the two germline ends. CDR3 sequence reads: CASSQEPRPFGTEAFF. The CDR3 DNA reads as TGCGCCAGCAGCCAAGAGCCCAGGCCTTTCGGCACTGAAGCTTTCTTT.

The table lists this clonotype with a few counts. J is TRBJ2-3 and V is TRBV11-1; either TRBD1 or TRBD2 may fit D (5 bases each). Trimming left V 5 bases short and J 0 bases short, with 12 bases between. This CDR3 contains 15 residues. Germline V gene data show CDR1 as SGHAT and CDR2 as FQDESV (reference sequence). CDR3 in amino acids: CASSPGPLSTDTQYF. In nucleotides, the CDR3 is TGTGCCAGCAGCCCGGGACCACTTAGCACAGATACGCAGTATTTT.

This clonotype showed up many times. The chain links TRBV4-2 to TRBJ2-1; 10 bases fit TRBD2. The V and J ends lost 0 bases and 8 bases, in that order; junction bases with no gene match: 10. This CDR3 has 17 amino acids. The germline V gene encodes CDR1 LGHNA and CDR2 YNFKEQ. CDR3 loop: CASSQEPGLAGDYEQFF. For the CDR3, the DNA is TGTGCCAGCAGCCAAGAGCCCGGGCTAGCGGGAGACTATGAGCAGTTCTTC.

The chain carries TRBV29-1 and TRBJ1-5, with TRBD1 matching over 8 bases. The V gene end was trimmed by 5 bases and the J gene end by 1 base; junction bases not matched to a gene: 16. From germline, CDR1 is SQVTM and CDR2 ANQGSEA. The length of the CDR3 is 18 residues. The CDR3 DNA is TGCAGCGTTTTCGGGCAGGGGGCCCTGGCGGACAGCAATCAGCCCCAGCATTTT. It yields the protein CSVFGQGALADSNQPQHF.

The rearrangement links TRBV5-1 to TRBJ2-1; 8 positions match TRBD2. The length of the CDR3 is 13 residues. CDR1 is SGHRS and CDR2 is YFSETQ in the germline V gene. V shed 3 bases, J shed 9 bases, and the junction held 5 bases outside the gene matches. The CDR3 loop is CASSSPSGSEQFF. As DNA, the CDR3 is TGCGCCAGCAGCTCACCAAGCGGGAGTGAGCAGTTCTTC.

The chain has TRBV24-1 and TRBJ2-1, with TRBD2 identical over 13 bases. V trimming: 3 bases; J trimming: 7 bases; junction bases outside the gene matches: 8. CDR1 is KGHDR, CDR2 SFDVKD, per germline. This CDR3 has 17 residues. In nucleotides, the CDR3 is TGTGCCACCAGTGATAGGTACGGGACTAGCGGGATTAATGAGCAGTTCTTC. Its protein product is CATSDRYGTSGINEQFF.